What follows describes a single T cell receptor (beta chain). The data stem from a study of blood T cell repertoires in COVID-19. Assay: immunoSEQ multiplex PCR; the TCRdb copy retains only in-frame clones and omits some. The data hold 95,000 to 110,000 clones, with roughly 83% observed a single time. CDR3 size: 15 residues. Unmatched junction bases numbered 11, after V lost 4 bases and J lost 9 bases. Germline V gene data show CDR1 as MNHEY and CDR2 as SVGEGT. The sequenced material came from peripheral blood. The receptor was derived from a human donor in a cohort sampled during active COVID-19. V gene TRBV6-2 or TRBV6-3 combines with J gene TRBJ2-3, with TRBD2 matching over 9 bases. The DNA for the CDR3 is TGTGCCAGCAGTTTGCCAGCGGGAGGCTTGCGGACGCAGTATTTT. Protein sequence: CASSLPAGGLRTQYF.